The 30 T cell receptor beta chains listed next were all sequenced from one sample in a study of Graves' ophthalmopathy and Graves' hyperthyroidism. Beta-chain TCR CDR3 regions were amplified from RNA transcripts. The first-round RT-PCR employed HTBI primers together with the Qiagen OneStep RT-PCR kit. A multiplex PCR was then performed as the second round. TCRdb passed the multiplex PCR reads through MiXCR, listing each CDR3 protein once. The data show a few hundred thousand distinct CDR3 sequences, approximately 15% seen once. Sequencing was performed on peripheral blood. Receptors were obtained from a woman aged 18 to 35 with stable Graves' hyperthyroidism.

At least ten counts were recorded for this clonotype. The chain uses TRBV4-1 and TRBJ2-7; 8 nucleotides line up with TRBD1. This CDR3 has 15 amino acids. The V and J ends lost 4 bases and 2 bases, in that order; junction bases with no gene match: 7. Germline CDR1 MGHRA, CDR2 YSYEKL. The CDR3 nucleotides are TGCGCCAGCAGCCCTTCGGACAGGGAAACCTACGAGCAGTACTTC. This translates into CASSPSDRETYEQYF.

V usage is TRBV9 and J usage is TRBJ2-7; maybe TRBD1 (5 bases). The CDR3 is made up of 16 amino acids. Germline assignment: CDR1 SGDLS and CDR2 YYNGEE. Trimming shortened V by 0 bases and J by 2 bases, and 15 bases separated the two germline ends. This CDR3 reads CASSVGGPSPTYEQYF. CDR3 in DNA: TGTGCCAGCAGCGTAGGGGGCCCCAGCCCCACCTACGAGCAGTACTTC.

In this sample, this clonotype turned up many times. V is TRBV4-1 and J is TRBJ1-2, with D perhaps TRBD1 (5 bases). The V gene lost 1 base and the J gene lost 2 bases, with 17 bases spanning the gap. The CDR3 contains 17 residues. Germline-derived CDR1 and CDR2 are MGHRA and YSYEKL. Written as DNA, the CDR3 is TGCGCCAGCAGCCAAGTAACAAGTAGGCAGGGCAACTATGGCTACACCTTC. It yields the protein CASSQVTSRQGNYGYTF.

This clonotype has just a few counts. V gene TRBV2 combines with J gene TRBJ1-1; a weak D match, TRBD1 (6 bases). CDR1 and CDR2 (germline): SNHLY, FYNNEI. The CDR3 totals 15 residues. Trimming cost V 2 bases and J 1 base, with 11 bases left between them. DNA for the CDR3: TGTGCCAGCAGTGAACTAAGGGGGGCGAACACTGAAGCTTTCTTT. Its translation is CASSELRGANTEAFF.

This clonotype has more than one count but fewer than ten. The chain carries TRBV7-3 and TRBJ2-5; D possibly corresponds to TRBD1 (5 bases). Trimming stripped 0 bases from V and 3 bases from J, with 8 bases between. This CDR3 has 14 residues. Germline V lookup: CDR1 SGHTA, CDR2 FQGTGA. The CDR3 nucleotides are TGTGCCAGCAGCTTAACGGGGCAGAAAGAGACCCAGTACTTC. It codes for CASSLTGQKETQYF. Full variable domain (remainder filled in from reference TRBV7-3 and TRBJ2-5): GAGVSQTPSNKVTEKGKYVELRCDPISGHTALYWYRQSLGQGPEFLIYFQGTGAADDSGLPNDRFFAVRPEGSVSTLKIQRTERGDSAVYLCASSLTGQKETQYFGPGTRLLVL.

The table lists this clonotype with many counts. The chain joins TRBV6-2 or TRBV6-3 to TRBJ1-2; 7 nucleotides agree with TRBD1. The CDR3 has 18 residues. The V gene's germline CDR1 is MNHEY and CDR2 SVGEGT. Trimming at V came to 0 bases and at J to 0 bases, leaving 10 bases not matched to a gene. The CDR3 DNA is TGTGCCAGCAGTTACTCGAGTCACCGGGACAGTCCTAACTATGGCTACACCTTC. Translating gives CASSYSSHRDSPNYGYTF.

This clonotype was recorded many times. The rearrangement uses TRBV5-1 and TRBJ1-6; 7 nucleotides line up with TRBD1. V lost 4 bases and J lost 7; bases outside the gene matches: 8. The CDR3 covers 15 residues. Germline CDR1 and CDR2: SGHRS and YFSETQ. The CDR3 loop reads CASSNTGVKNSPLHF. The CDR3 bases are TGCGCCAGCAGCAATACAGGGGTTAAAAATTCACCCCTCCACTTT.

This clonotype was found many times. The chain couples TRBV9 to TRBJ1-1; possible D gene TRBD1, 6 bases. The CDR3 contains 14 residues. Per the germline V gene, CDR1 is SGDLS and CDR2 is YYNGEE. V was cut by 3 bases and J by 8 bases, with 17 bases left in between. This CDR3 is CASSEQPQGMEAFF. The CDR3 DNA is TGTGCCAGCAGCGAGCAACCACAGGGTATGGAAGCTTTCTTT.

This clonotype appeared many times. V is TRBV11-2 and J is TRBJ2-5, with D perhaps assigned TRBD1 or TRBD2 (5 bases each). The CDR3 runs 13 residues. Germline loops: CDR1 SGHAT, CDR2 FQNNGV. Trimming removed 5 bases at V and 4 bases at J, with 11 bases between. CDR3 bases: TGTGCCAGCAGCGCCTGGGACCGAGAGACCCAGTACTTC. Translated, it gives CASSAWDRETQYF.

This clonotype was seen many times. CDR3 amino acids: CASSLGIAGIKTGELFF. CDR3 DNA sequence: TGCGCCAGCAGCTTGGGAATCGCAGGGATAAAGACCGGGGAGCTGTTTTTT. The V and J genes are TRBV5-1 and TRBJ2-2, with D possibly TRBD1 on 5 matching bases. The length of the CDR3 is 17 residues. From germline, CDR1 is SGHRS and CDR2 YFSETQ. The germline V and J ends were trimmed by 0 bases and 5 bases, with 17 bases remaining between them.

This clonotype came up many times. The V call is TRBV12-3 or TRBV12-4, the J call TRBJ1-2; unclear D gene. V was trimmed by 1 base and J by 2 bases, leaving 8 bases between them. The CDR3 totals 14 residues. Here the CDR3 DNA reads TGTGCCAGCAGTTTAGGGAGAACAAACTATGGCTACACCTTC. Translation gives CASSLGRTNYGYTF.

This chain uses TRBV18 with TRBJ1-1; D remains unclear. CDR3 size: 13 residues. Germline CDR1 is KGHSH and CDR2 is LQKENI. V lost 0 bases and J lost 2, with 4 bases in between. This CDR3 is CASSPPANTEAFF. CDR3 bases: TGTGCCAGCTCACCACCGGCAAACACTGAAGCTTTCTTT.

This clonotype was counted only a few times. A clone one base away is much larger, so this may be a read error. This chain links TRBV6-5 with TRBJ1-1, with unresolved D. Germline V lookup: CDR1 MNHEY, CDR2 SVGAGI. The CDR3 consists of 15 residues. CDR3 bases: TGTGCCAGCAGTTTGTTTGCCCCTGGGGTCACTGAAGCTCTCTTT. It codes for CASSLFAPGVTEALF.

This clonotype was seen many times. The chain combines TRBV11-2 with TRBJ2-5; D unclear. The V and J ends lost 6 bases and 1 base respectively, with 6 bases between them. Germline values: CDR1 SGHAT, CDR2 FQNNGV. This CDR3 comprises 12 residues. Here the CDR3 reads CASRRRQETQYF. The CDR3 region has the DNA TGTGCCAGCAGAAGGCGCCAAGAGACCCAGTACTTC.

With respect to this clonotype: Being one base from a much bigger clone, this may be a read error. The chain joins TRBV7-9 to TRBJ2-2; 7 bases fit TRBD1. The CDR3 length is 15 residues. Germline CDR1 is SEHNR and CDR2 is FQNEAQ (reference sequence). The CDR3 bases are TGTGCCAGCAGCCCCGGGACAGTATCCACCGGGGATCTGTTTTTT. The encoded protein is CASSPGTVSTGDLFF.

This sequence joins TRBV12-3 or TRBV12-4 and TRBJ1-2; maybe TRBD1 (5 bases). CDR3 size: 11 residues. The V end was cut by 7 bases, the J end by 7 bases, with 10 bases between. The DNA for the CDR3 is TGTGCCAGCAAGGGGAGCGCTGGCTACACCTTC. Amino acids: CASKGSAGYTF.

In this sample, this clonotype turned up many times. The CDR3 sequence is CASRRRQGIKTQYF. The CDR3 DNA sequence: TGTGCCAGCAGACGTCGACAGGGGATAAAGACCCAGTACTTC. V gene TRBV7-2 combines with J gene TRBJ2-5; 8 bases align to TRBD1. Unmatched junction bases numbered 9, after V lost 6 bases and J lost 6 bases. CDR3 length: 14 amino acids. Germline CDR1 and CDR2: SGHTA and FQGNSA.

This clonotype was seen a handful of times. V usage is TRBV5-1 and J usage is TRBJ2-2; D gene ambiguous. Per germline, CDR1 SGHRS and CDR2 YFSETQ. The V end lost 0 bases, the J end lost 3 bases, and 15 bases lay between the germline ends. The CDR3 extends over 17 amino acids. The CDR3: CASSLDTQPKYTGELFF. Written as DNA, the CDR3 is TGCGCCAGCAGCTTGGACACACAACCTAAATACACCGGGGAGCTGTTTTTT.

As concerns this clonotype: Possible read error: a much larger clone is one base away. The chain recombines TRBV6-5 with TRBJ2-5, with 7 bases that match TRBD1. The CDR3 consists of 12 residues. From germline, CDR1 is MNHEY and CDR2 SVGAGI. This CDR3 is CAGSRGRETQYF. In DNA form, the CDR3 reads TGTGCCGGCAGTAGGGGGCGTGAGACCCAGTACTTC.

The chain couples TRBV19 to TRBJ1-5, with a possible D match to TRBD1 (6 bases). Germline CDR1 LNHDA, CDR2 SQIVND (reference sequence). The length of the CDR3 is 15 residues. Trimming pared 6 bases from V and 7 bases from J, leaving 19 bases between. The CDR3 nucleotides are TGTGCCAGTAGGGCAAACAGGGAATCGGGCCAGCCCCAGCATTTT. This sequence encodes CASRANRESGQPQHF.

This clonotype was counted many times. V and J are TRBV25-1 and TRBJ1-6, with D maybe TRBD1 (6 bases). Germline V gives CDR1 MGHDK, CDR2 SYGVNS. The CDR3 totals 16 residues. The V end was cut by 6 bases, the J end by 7 bases, with 19 bases between. The CDR3 loop is CASSFYSPGGNSPLHF. The CDR3 nucleotides read TGTGCCAGCAGCTTCTACTCGCCGGGGGGCAATTCACCCCTCCACTTT.

This clonotype appeared many times. This sequence joins TRBV12-3 or TRBV12-4 and TRBJ1-2, with 7 bases lining up with TRBD1. CDR3 size: 14 residues. The V gene end was trimmed by 4 bases and the J gene end by 0 bases; junction bases not matched to a gene: 2. CDR3 in amino acids: CASSSRGPNYGYTF. In DNA form, the CDR3 reads TGTGCCAGCAGTTCGAGGGGGCCTAACTATGGCTACACCTTC.

This clonotype came up many times. The gene calls are TRBV19 and TRBJ1-1; D unresolved. In germline, CDR1 is LNHDA, CDR2 SQIVND (reference sequence). The CDR3 spans 14 residues. The ends were cut back, 5 bases at V and 0 bases at J, with 10 bases in the middle. In DNA form, the CDR3 reads TGTGCCAGTAGTCGGCAGGCCCTGAACACTGAAGCTTTCTTT. Its translation: CASSRQALNTEAFF.

On this clonotype: A much larger clone is a single base away; this may be a read error. The J gene is TRBJ1-5, the V gene TRBV20-1, with 7 positions matching TRBD1. This CDR3 is 15 amino acids long. Germline V gene lookup returns CDR1 DFQATT and CDR2 SNEGSKA (reference sequence). The junction had 10 bases not matched to a gene; V was cut back by 3 bases and J by 5 bases. The chain's CDR3 is CSASVYRGSHQPQHF. For the CDR3, the DNA is TGCAGTGCTAGTGTGTACAGGGGTTCTCATCAGCCCCAGCATTTT.

This clonotype has ten or more counts. V is TRBV2 and J is TRBJ1-2; D is perhaps TRBD1 (6 bases). CDR3 length equals 14 residues. The germline V gene has CDR1 SNHLY and CDR2 FYNNEI. The germline V and J ends were trimmed by 4 bases and 4 bases, with 13 bases remaining between them. The CDR3 sequence: CASSVGGQSYGYTF. The CDR3 bases are TGTGCCAGCAGTGTGGGAGGACAGAGCTATGGCTACACCTTC. Together with reference TRBV2 and TRBJ1-2, the CDR3 gives the full variable domain: EPEVTQTPSHQVTQMGQEVILRCVPISNHLYFYWYRQILGQKVEFLVSFYNNEISEKSEIFDDQFSVERPDGSNFTLKIRSTKLEDSAMYFCASSVGGQSYGYTFGSGTRLTVV.

At least ten counts were recorded for this clonotype. This chain connects TRBV3-1 to TRBJ1-1; 9 bases agree with TRBD1. The germline V gene encodes CDR1 LGHDT and CDR2 YNNKEL (reference sequence). V shed 6 bases and J 4 bases; nucleotides not matched to a gene: 9. The CDR3 length is 15 residues. The CDR3 loop reads CASSEQGARGTEAFF. CDR3 DNA: TGTGCCAGCAGTGAACAGGGGGCGCGGGGCACTGAAGCTTTCTTT.

The chain couples TRBV6-1 to TRBJ1-2, with 7 bases that match TRBD1. The CDR3 has 16 amino acids. Trimming took 5 bases from V and 4 from J; bases not matched to a gene: 13. Germline values: CDR1 MNHNS, CDR2 SASEGT. The CDR3 DNA reads as TGTGCCAGCAGTAGCCGGGACAGAAATCGCCGCTATGGCTACACCTTC. It specifies CASSSRDRNRRYGYTF.

This clonotype was counted at least ten times. This chain connects TRBV4-2 to TRBJ1-1; 8 bases are a match to TRBD1. This CDR3 has 15 residues. Trimming cost V 3 bases and J 7 bases; bases outside gene matches: 10. Per germline, CDR1 LGHNA and CDR2 YNFKEQ. CDR3 in amino acids: CASSQDARTGLEAFF. CDR3 bases: TGTGCCAGCAGCCAGGACGCCCGGACAGGGCTTGAAGCTTTCTTT.

As regards this clonotype: Being one base from a much bigger clone, this may be a read error. V usage is TRBV5-1 and J usage is TRBJ1-2; D call uncertain. This CDR3 is built from 14 residues. Germline V lookup: CDR1 SGHRS, CDR2 YFSETQ. In nucleotides, the CDR3 is TGCGCCAGCGAGGTAGGCGGTGGGAACTGTGGCTACACCTTC. It codes for CASEVGGGNCGYTF.

This clonotype has more than one count but fewer than ten. The chain links TRBV29-1 to TRBJ2-5, with D hard to call. This CDR3 is built from 12 residues. The germline V gene has CDR1 SQVTM and CDR2 ANQGSEA. V was shortened by 0 bases and J by 7 bases, with 9 bases between the two germline ends. The CDR3 nucleotides are TGCAGCGTTGAAGATGGACGACTGACCCAGTACTTC. Translation gives CSVEDGRLTQYF.